These 21 T cell receptor beta chains originate from one sample sequenced in a study of lymphopenia after photon versus proton radiotherapy. Method: immunoSEQ multiplex PCR; TCRdb's copy keeps in-frame clones and lacks some. The table lists around 160,000 clones, about 85% of them singletons. Sample: peripheral blood, taken from a patient treated with photon-based radiotherapy. The receptors were sampled from a man aged 45 to 65 with gastric cancer.

This chain links TRBV10-3 with TRBJ1-2; 12 bases map to TRBD1. With V trimmed by 4 bases and J by 5 bases, 2 bases remained unmatched. This CDR3 has 14 amino acids. Germline CDR1 is ENHRY and CDR2 is SYGVKD. The CDR3 loop is CAISGDRGLYGYTF. The CDR3 nucleotides read TGTGCCATCAGTGGGGACAGGGGGCTTTATGGCTACACCTTC.

The rearrangement joins TRBV9 to TRBJ2-3; weak D call: TRBD2 (6 bases). The CDR3 covers 15 residues. Germline V gene data show CDR1 as SGDLS and CDR2 as YYNGEE. The ends were cut back, 1 base at V and 0 bases at J, with 9 bases in the middle. CDR3 DNA sequence: TGTGCCAGCAGCGTAACGACTAGAAGCACAGATACGCAGTATTTT. Translating gives CASSVTTRSTDTQYF.

The J gene is TRBJ2-1, the V gene TRBV27, with TRBD2 matching 7 bases. The CDR3 extends over 13 amino acids. V was pared by 9 bases and J by 0 bases, with 2 bases of the junction left unmatched. Germline loops: CDR1 MNHEY, CDR2 SMNVEV (reference sequence). CDR3 loop: CASRTSSYNEQFF. CDR3 nucleotides: TGTGCCAGTAGGACTAGCTCCTACAATGAGCAGTTCTTC.

The rearrangement uses TRBV30 and TRBJ2-5, with unresolved D. The germline gives CDR1 GTSNPN, CDR2 SVGIG (reference sequence). This CDR3 contains 13 residues. Deletions cut 1 base from V and 2 bases from J, with 8 bases between. In DNA, the CDR3 is TGTGCCTGGAGTGCCGACTTGCAAGAGACCCAGTACTTC. Protein product: CAWSADLQETQYF. Combining the CDR3 with reference TRBV30 and TRBJ2-5 gives the whole variable domain SQTIHQWPATLVQPVGSPLSLECTVEGTSNPNLYWYRQAAGRGLQLLFYSVGIGQISSEVPQNLSASRPQDRQFILSSKKLLLSDSGFYLCAWSADLQETQYFGPGTRLLVL.

V is TRBV5-4 and J is TRBJ2-2; no definite D call. The CDR3 has 15 residues. CDR1 and CDR2 (germline): SGHNT, YYREEE (reference sequence). Trimming stripped 3 bases from V and 3 bases from J, with 12 bases between. The CDR3 region is CASSSRIKDTGELFF. Written as DNA, the CDR3 is TGTGCCAGCAGCTCAAGAATTAAGGACACCGGGGAGCTGTTTTTT.

With regard to this clone: In the same sample, other DNA sequences code for this CDR3. This chain joins TRBV2 and TRBJ2-7; 10 nucleotides match TRBD2. The CDR3 contains 13 residues. After removal of 6 bases from V and 2 bases from J, the junction contained 1 base not matched to a gene. Looked up from germline, CDR1 is SNHLY and CDR2 is FYNNEI. The DNA of the CDR3 is TGTGCCAGCAGACTAGCGGGAACCTACGAGCAGTACTTC. Residues: CASRLAGTYEQYF.

The chain couples TRBV6-1 to TRBJ2-3, with D perhaps assigned TRBD1 or TRBD2 (5 bases each). The V gene's germline CDR1 is MNHNS and CDR2 SASEGT. CDR3 length: 14 amino acids. V lost 4 bases and J 3 bases, leaving 11 bases between the germline ends. CDR3 coding DNA: TGTGCCAGCAGTGGAGGGGACCCAACAGATACGCAGTATTTT. The encoded protein is CASSGGDPTDTQYF.

In this sample, this clone turned up once. The chain links TRBV7-9 to TRBJ2-2; 10 nucleotides agree with TRBD2. Per the germline V gene, CDR1 is SEHNR and CDR2 is FQNEAQ (reference sequence). The CDR3 spans 15 residues. V dropped 5 bases and J dropped 3; count of bases not matched to a gene: 3. Here the CDR3 reads CASSPGTSDTGELFF. CDR3 bases: TGTGCCAGCAGCCCAGGGACTAGCGACACCGGGGAGCTGTTTTTT.

V gene TRBV30 combines with J gene TRBJ2-3; possible D gene TRBD2, 5 bases. V was clipped by 4 bases and J by 5 bases, with 13 bases between them. CDR1 is GTSNPN, CDR2 SVGIG, per germline (reference sequence). The CDR3 length is 13 residues. CDR3: CAWTRGLEDTQYF. The CDR3 DNA reads as TGTGCCTGGACCAGAGGGCTAGAAGATACGCAGTATTTT.

To note about this clone: A read error may account for a junction end that differs from germline. The V gene is TRBV6-6, the J gene TRBJ2-1; D might be TRBD1 or TRBD2, each matching 5 bases. Germline CDR1 and CDR2: MNHNY and SVGAGI (reference sequence). The CDR3 loop spans 15 amino acids. CDR3 loop: CASSDSGRRNNEQFF. CDR3 nucleotides: TGTGCCAGCAGTGACTCGGGACGGAGAAACAATGAGCAGTTCTTC.

The chain has TRBV5-4 and TRBJ1-2; tentative D call: TRBD1 (5 bases). Germline lookup yields CDR1 SGHNT and CDR2 YYREEE (reference sequence). V dropped 3 bases and J dropped 3 bases, with 15 bases sitting between them. The CDR3 is 15 amino acids. In DNA, the CDR3 is TGTGCCAGCAGCTCCTATAAGCAGGGCGACTATGGCTACACCTTC. Its protein product is CASSSYKQGDYGYTF.

The chain employs TRBV4-3 and TRBJ2-2, with TRBD2 identical over 13 bases. V was clipped by 6 bases and J by 9 bases; unmatched bases: 1. Germline CDR1 LGHNA, CDR2 YSLEER. This CDR3 contains 13 residues. The CDR3 coding sequence is TGCGCCAGCAGAGGGACTAGCGGGAGGGAGCTGTTTTTT. Its translation: CASRGTSGRELFF.

The rearrangement links TRBV29-1 to TRBJ2-5; TRBD2 agrees at 8 bases. The CDR3 covers 12 residues. With 5 bases clipped from V and 5 bases from J, the junction kept 4 bases outside the gene matches. The germline V gene encodes CDR1 SQVTM and CDR2 ANQGSEA. The DNA of the CDR3 is TGCAGCGTTCGGGGGGGCGCGGAGACCCAGTACTTC. As protein: CSVRGGAETQYF.

V and J are TRBV5-6 and TRBJ1-4, with D unclear. The CDR3 contains 15 residues. The V gene lost 0 bases and the J gene lost 0 bases, with 6 bases spanning the gap. The germline V gene encodes CDR1 SGHDT and CDR2 YYEEEE. The CDR3: CASSLGLATNEKLFF. Written as DNA, the CDR3 is TGTGCCAGCAGCTTGGGGCTTGCAACTAATGAAAAACTGTTTTTT. Full variable domain (rest looked up from reference TRBV5-6 and TRBJ1-4): DAGVTQSPTHLIKTRGQQVTLRCSPKSGHDTVSWYQQALGQGPQFIFQYYEEEERQRGNFPDRFSGHQFPNYSSELNVNALLLGDSALYLCASSLGLATNEKLFFGSGTQLSVL.

The chain carries TRBV10-2 and TRBJ1-1; TRBD1 agrees at 9 bases. V gave up 7 bases and J gave up 5 bases; unmatched junction bases: 8. From germline, CDR1 is WSHSY and CDR2 SAAADI. The CDR3 is made up of 14 amino acids. The CDR3: CASTITGGGTEAFF. CDR3 coding DNA: TGCGCCAGCACTATTACAGGGGGCGGAACTGAAGCTTTCTTT.

The J gene is TRBJ2-7, the V gene TRBV6-5; D uncertain. The CDR3 is made up of 12 amino acids. CDR1 is MNHEY and CDR2 is SVGAGI in the germline V gene. V lost 7 bases and J 3 bases, leaving 10 bases between the germline ends. The CDR3 loop is CASTNNYYEQYF. The DNA of the CDR3 is TGTGCCAGCACCAACAACTACTACGAGCAGTACTTC.

The chain joins TRBV19 to TRBJ1-1; no clear D gene. With 3 bases removed from V and 1 base from J, the gap between germline ends came to 6 bases. Per germline, CDR1 LNHDA and CDR2 SQIVND (reference sequence). This CDR3 contains 13 residues. The DNA of the CDR3 is TGTGCCAGTAGTATCTTGACGAACACTGAAGCTTTCTTT. It translates to CASSILTNTEAFF.

The chain employs TRBV4-2 and TRBJ1-4; no firm D call. This CDR3 has 16 residues. V dropped 0 bases and J dropped 2 bases, with 10 bases sitting between them. The germline CDR1 and CDR2 sequences are LGHNA and YNFKEQ. The CDR3 loop is CASSQETEKTNEKLFF. Written as DNA, the CDR3 is TGTGCCAGCAGCCAAGAAACGGAGAAGACTAATGAAAAACTGTTTTTT.

This clone appeared a few times. J is TRBJ1-1 and V is TRBV14; TRBD1 agrees at 7 bases. V dropped 6 bases and J dropped 2; count of bases not matched to a gene: 3. Germline V CDR1 and CDR2: SGHDN, FVKESK. The length of the CDR3 is 13 residues. The CDR3: CASRSGGNTEAFF. In DNA form, the CDR3 reads TGTGCCAGCAGATCAGGGGGAAACACTGAAGCTTTCTTT. Full variable domain (remainder filled in from reference TRBV14 and TRBJ1-1): EAGVTQFPSHSVIEKGQTVTLRCDPISGHDNLYWYRRVMGKEIKFLLHFVKESKQDESGMPNNRFLAERTGGTYSTLKVQPAELEDSGVYFCASRSGGNTEAFFGQGTRLTVV.

This clone occurred once. The chain employs TRBV20-1 and TRBJ2-7; no clear D. V was cut by 5 bases and J by 7 bases, with 9 bases left in between. In germline, CDR1 is DFQATT, CDR2 SNEGSKA (reference sequence). The length of the CDR3 is 10 residues. The CDR3 spells CSAGPGEQYF. In nucleotides, the CDR3 is TGCAGTGCTGGCCCCGGGGAGCAGTACTTC.

The J gene is TRBJ2-6, the V gene TRBV19, with TRBD2 identical over 11 bases. CDR1 and CDR2 from the germline V gene are LNHDA and SQIVND (reference sequence). This CDR3 has 16 amino acids. Trimming removed 6 bases from V and 2 bases from J; junction bases left unmatched: 3. The CDR3 DNA reads as TGTGCCAGTAGACTAGCGGGAGTCACTGGGGCCAACGTCCTGACTTTC. This codes for CASRLAGVTGANVLTF.